This entry lists 12 T cell receptor beta chains sequenced from one sample in a study of shared clonotypes between healthy human individuals. Clones were sequenced by immunoSEQ multiplex PCR, and TCRdb holds only the in-frame ones, with some missing. The sample consists of some 900,000 clones, more than 75% of them appearing once. Sequenced: memory CD4+ T cells sorted from blood. Subset in this sample: CD45RA-negative fraction. These receptor sequences come from a man between 18 and 35 years old in good health.

J is TRBJ2-7 and V is TRBV18, with 8 bases identical to TRBD1. V was pared by 6 bases and J by 4 bases, with 8 bases of the junction left unmatched. The CDR3 totals 14 residues. CDR1 and CDR2 from the germline V gene are KGHSH and LQKENI. The chain's CDR3 is CASSDRTGSYEQYF. The CDR3 nucleotides are TGTGCCAGCTCTGATCGGACAGGGAGTTACGAGCAGTACTTC.

This clone was seen a few times. The chain links TRBV10-1 to TRBJ2-5; a possible D gene is TRBD2 (5 bases). Germline V gene lookup returns CDR1 WNHNN and CDR2 SYGVQD (reference sequence). The CDR3 sequence is 13 residues long. Trimming left V 5 bases short and J 2 bases short, with 9 bases between. CDR3 amino acids: CASSRRGQETQYF. The CDR3, as DNA: TGCGCCAGCAGTCGGAGAGGGCAAGAGACCCAGTACTTC.

This clone appeared once. The CDR3 DNA is TGTGCCAGCTCACCAGGGACAGGCCTACGGGAGCAGTACTTC. This gives the protein CASSPGTGLREQYF. This chain connects TRBV18 to TRBJ2-7; 8 nucleotides align to TRBD1. V was pared by 2 bases and J by 7 bases, with 7 bases of the junction left unmatched. This CDR3 has 14 amino acids. Germline CDR1 and CDR2: KGHSH and LQKENI.

In this sample, this clone turned up a few times. The rearrangement uses TRBV28 and TRBJ2-5, with 7 bases matching TRBD2. The length of the CDR3 is 15 residues. Unmatched junction bases numbered 1, after V lost 0 bases and J lost 0 bases. Germline V CDR1 and CDR2: MDHEN, SYDVKM. The CDR3 spells CASSLWGRDQETQYF. Written as DNA, the CDR3 is TGTGCCAGCAGTTTATGGGGGAGGGACCAAGAGACCCAGTACTTC.

The gene calls are TRBV5-4 and TRBJ2-7; no reliable D call. Germline CDR1 SGHNT, CDR2 YYREEE (reference sequence). The CDR3 is 15 residues long. V lost 4 bases and J 2 bases, leaving 16 bases between the germline ends. The CDR3: CASSRALGRTYEQYF. The DNA of the CDR3 is TGTGCCAGCAGCCGGGCGTTGGGTAGAACCTACGAGCAGTACTTC. Using reference TRBV5-4 and TRBJ2-7 for the parts outside the CDR3, the full variable domain is ETGVTQSPTHLIKTRGQQVTLRCSSQSGHNTVSWYQQALGQGPQFIFQYYREEENGRGNFPPRFSGLQFPNYSSELNVNALELDDSALYLCASSRALGRTYEQYFGPGTRLTVT.

V and J are TRBV6-1 and TRBJ2-7; D is perhaps TRBD1 (6 bases). Germline V gene lookup returns CDR1 MNHNS and CDR2 SASEGT. Trimming cost V 2 bases and J 3 bases, with 14 bases left between them. This CDR3 is built from 15 residues. The CDR3 DNA follows: TGTGCCAGCAGTGAATCGGCAGGGGTTAACTACGAGCAGTACTTC. This gives the protein CASSESAGVNYEQYF.

V is TRBV6-5 and J is TRBJ1-3, with D possibly being TRBD1 (5 bases). The germline V and J ends were trimmed by 0 bases and 3 bases, with 6 bases remaining between them. The CDR3 is 14 amino acids. Germline V gives CDR1 MNHEY, CDR2 SVGAGI. The CDR3 nucleotides read TGTGCCAGCAGTTACTCGACAGTTGGAAACACCATATATTTT. This codes for CASSYSTVGNTIYF.

The V call is TRBV5-1, the J call TRBJ2-3, with 10 nucleotides matching TRBD2. This CDR3 contains 14 residues. The germline V gene encodes CDR1 SGHRS and CDR2 YFSETQ. The V and J ends lost 2 bases and 5 bases, in that order; junction bases with no gene match: 2. The CDR3 sequence: CASSLTSGVDTQYF. CDR3 DNA: TGCGCCAGCAGCTTAACTAGCGGGGTAGATACGCAGTATTTT.

The rearrangement joins TRBV6-1 to TRBJ2-3; D unresolved. This CDR3 has 14 residues. Germline values: CDR1 MNHNS, CDR2 SASEGT. Trimming left V 5 bases short and J 3 bases short, with 12 bases between. CDR3 loop: CASSSYGGTDTQYF. The DNA of the CDR3 is TGTGCCAGCAGTTCATACGGTGGAACAGATACGCAGTATTTT.

This clone was detected only once. The V and J genes are TRBV6-5 and TRBJ1-6, with D possibly being TRBD1 (6 bases). The length of the CDR3 is 15 residues. CDR1 and CDR2 (germline): MNHEY, SVGAGI. V gave up 4 bases and J gave up 0 bases, with 7 bases separating them. CDR3 residues: CASSSTGSYNSPLHF. CDR3 sequence (DNA): TGTGCCAGCAGTTCGACAGGCTCCTATAATTCACCCCTCCACTTT.

The V and J genes are TRBV7-2 and TRBJ2-7; D is possibly TRBD1 or TRBD2 (5 bases each). Germline V gene lookup returns CDR1 SGHTA and CDR2 FQGNSA. This CDR3 is 15 amino acids long. Trimming took off 5 bases at V and 1 base at J, with 15 bases between the two ends. CDR3 coding DNA: TGTGCCAGCAGCAGAGGGACCCAATTTTCCTACGAGCAGTACTTC. Protein: CASSRGTQFSYEQYF.

The CDR3 loop reads CASKEGGDTEAFF. Here the CDR3 DNA reads TGTGCCAGCAAAGAAGGGGGGGACACTGAAGCTTTCTTT. The chain recombines TRBV5-6 with TRBJ1-1, with D perhaps matching TRBD1 (6 bases). Germline V gene lookup returns CDR1 SGHDT and CDR2 YYEEEE. The CDR3 length is 13 residues. Trimming left V 6 bases short and J 3 bases short, with 12 bases between.